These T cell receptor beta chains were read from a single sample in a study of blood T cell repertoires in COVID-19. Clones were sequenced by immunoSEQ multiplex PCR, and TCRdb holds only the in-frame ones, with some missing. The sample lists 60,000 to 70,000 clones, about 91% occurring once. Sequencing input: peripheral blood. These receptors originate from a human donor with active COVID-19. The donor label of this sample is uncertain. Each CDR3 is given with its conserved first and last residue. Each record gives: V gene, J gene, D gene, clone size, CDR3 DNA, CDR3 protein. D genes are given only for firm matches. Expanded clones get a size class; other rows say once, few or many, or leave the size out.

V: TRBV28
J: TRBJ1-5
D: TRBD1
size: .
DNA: TGTGCCAGCGGACAGGGTCTAAGTCAGCCCCAGCATTTT
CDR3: CASGQGLSQPQHF

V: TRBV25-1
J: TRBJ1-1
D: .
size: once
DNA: TGTGCCAGCAGTGTCAGGGGCTCTGATGAAGCTTTCTTT
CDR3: CASSVRGSDEAFF

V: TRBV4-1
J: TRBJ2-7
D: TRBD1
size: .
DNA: TGCGCCAGCAGCCAGTCCTTGGGGACAGGATCCTACGAGCAGTACTTC
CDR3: CASSQSLGTGSYEQYF

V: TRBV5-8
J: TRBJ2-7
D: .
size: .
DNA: TGTGCCAGCAGCCTAACCCTGTCGACAGCAACCTACGAGCAGTACTTC
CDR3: CASSLTLSTATYEQYF

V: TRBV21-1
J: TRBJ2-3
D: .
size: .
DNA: TGTGCCAGCAGGAACTTGGGTAGCGGATCAGATACGCAGTATTTT
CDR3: CASRNLGSGSDTQYF

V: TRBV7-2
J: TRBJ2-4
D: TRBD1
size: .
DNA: TGTGCCAGCAGCTTTTCCGGGGGGACAGGGCAAAACATTCAGTACTTC
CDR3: CASSFSGGTGQNIQYF

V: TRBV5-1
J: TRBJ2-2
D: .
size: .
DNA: TGCGCCAGCAGCCCCCAGGGGGGGACTAGAGGCACCGGGGAGCTGTTTTTT
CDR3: CASSPQGGTRGTGELFF

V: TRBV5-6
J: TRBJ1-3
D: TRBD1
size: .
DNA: TGTGCCAGCACCCAGGGGACAGGAACCATATATTTT
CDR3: CASTQGTGTIYF

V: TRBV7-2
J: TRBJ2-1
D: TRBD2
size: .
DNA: TGTGCCAGCAGCACAGGGGGGACTAGCGGGAGGATTGAGCAGTTCTTC
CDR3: CASSTGGTSGRIEQFF

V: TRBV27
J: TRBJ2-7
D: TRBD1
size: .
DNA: TGTGCCAGCAGGATGGGCAGGGGGTTGAACGAGCAGTACTTC
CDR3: CASRMGRGLNEQYF

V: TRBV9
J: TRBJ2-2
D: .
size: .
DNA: TGTGCCAGCAGCGCGGGATGGGTGACCGGGGAGCTGTTTTTT
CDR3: CASSAGWVTGELFF

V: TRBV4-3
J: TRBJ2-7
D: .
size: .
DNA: TGCGCCAGCAGCCAAGAAGGGGACTACGAGCAGTACTTC
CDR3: CASSQEGDYEQYF

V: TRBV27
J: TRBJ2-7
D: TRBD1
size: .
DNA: TGTGCCAGCAGTCCCCAGGGGGAGATAATTTACGAGCAGTACTTC
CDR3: CASSPQGEIIYEQYF

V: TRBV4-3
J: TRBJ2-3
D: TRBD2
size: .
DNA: TGCGCCAGCAGCCAAACCAGCGGGAGAGGAGATACGCAGTATTTT
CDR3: CASSQTSGRGDTQYF

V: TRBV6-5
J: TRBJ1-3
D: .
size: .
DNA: TGTGCCAGCAGACGACTCGGCGACACCATATATTTT
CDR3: CASRRLGDTIYF

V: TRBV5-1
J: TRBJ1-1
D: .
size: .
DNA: TGCGCCAGCAGCACCACAGAATTCACTGAAGCTTTCTTT
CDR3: CASSTTEFTEAFF

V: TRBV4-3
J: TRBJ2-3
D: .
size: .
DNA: TGCGCCAGCAGCCGAAATGCCTTGGGCGGCACAGATACGCAGTATTTT
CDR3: CASSRNALGGTDTQYF

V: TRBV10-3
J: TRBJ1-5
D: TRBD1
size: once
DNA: TGTGCCATCAGTGACCCCGGGACAGGGAAACATTTT
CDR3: CAISDPGTGKHF

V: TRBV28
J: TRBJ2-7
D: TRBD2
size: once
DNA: TGTGCCAGCAGTTTAGGGGGAGGGCCCCTTTGGGAGCAGTACTTC
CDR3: CASSLGGGPLWEQYF

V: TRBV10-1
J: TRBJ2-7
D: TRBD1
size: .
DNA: TGCGCCAGCAGTGCAGGGGGCCTCTCCTACGAGCAGTACTTC
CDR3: CASSAGGLSYEQYF

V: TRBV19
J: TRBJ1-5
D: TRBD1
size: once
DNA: TGTGCCAGTAGTATGGACAGGGGGGATCAGCCCCAGCATTTT
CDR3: CASSMDRGDQPQHF

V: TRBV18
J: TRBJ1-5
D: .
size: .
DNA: TGTGCCAGCTCGTCCACGGGGGGCTTGTCGGGTCAGCCCCAGCATTTT
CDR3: CASSSTGGLSGQPQHF

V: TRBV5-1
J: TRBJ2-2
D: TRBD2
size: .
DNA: TGCGCCAGCAGGAGGAGCGGGACCGAAGGCACCGGGGAGCTGTTTTTT
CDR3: CASRRSGTEGTGELFF

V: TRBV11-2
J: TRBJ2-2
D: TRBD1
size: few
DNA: TGTGCCAGCACCAACAGGGGAGAGACCGGGGAGCTGTTTTTT
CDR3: CASTNRGETGELFF

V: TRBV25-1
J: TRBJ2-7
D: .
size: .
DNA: TGTGCCAGCAGTCAGGGAAACTCCTACGAGCAGTACTTC
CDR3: CASSQGNSYEQYF

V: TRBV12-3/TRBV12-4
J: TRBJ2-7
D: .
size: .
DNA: TGTGCCAGCAGTCCCCCCGGGTCCTACGAGCAGTACTTC
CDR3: CASSPPGSYEQYF

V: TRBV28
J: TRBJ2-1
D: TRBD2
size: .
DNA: TGTGCCAGCAGTTCAGGACTAGCGGGAGGGCCGATCCCCTACAATGAGCAGTTCTTC
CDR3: CASSSGLAGGPIPYNEQFF

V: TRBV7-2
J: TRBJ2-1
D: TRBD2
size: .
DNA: TGTGCCAGCAGCGGGCCCGGGACTATTAACTACAATGAGCAGTTCTTC
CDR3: CASSGPGTINYNEQFF

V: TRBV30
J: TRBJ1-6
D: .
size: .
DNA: TGTGCCTGGAAAGCCGAAAATTCACCCCTCCACTTT
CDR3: CAWKAENSPLHF

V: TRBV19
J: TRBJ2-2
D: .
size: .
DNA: TGTGCCAGTAGCCCCGTTCTAGCAACCGGGGAGCTGTTTTTT
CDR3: CASSPVLATGELFF

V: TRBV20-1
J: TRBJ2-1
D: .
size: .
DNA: TGCAGTGCTAGTGGGGCAAGCTCCTACAATGAGCAGTTCTTC
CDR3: CSASGASSYNEQFF

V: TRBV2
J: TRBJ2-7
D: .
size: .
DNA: TGTGCCAGCAGTGGTGGGGGGAGCCACGAGCAGTACTTC
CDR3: CASSGGGSHEQYF

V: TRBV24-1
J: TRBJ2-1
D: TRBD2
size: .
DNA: TGTGCCACCAGTGATTACAAACCGGGACTAGTCTGGGGTGAGCAGTTCTTC
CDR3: CATSDYKPGLVWGEQFF

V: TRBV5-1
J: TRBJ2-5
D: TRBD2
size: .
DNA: TGCGCCAGCAGCCTCGGGACTAGCGGAGGGGAGACCCAGTACTTC
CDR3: CASSLGTSGGETQYF

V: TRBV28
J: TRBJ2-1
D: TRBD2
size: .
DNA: TGTGCCAGCAGTTTACCTAGCGGGAGGGTTGAGCAGTTCTTC
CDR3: CASSLPSGRVEQFF

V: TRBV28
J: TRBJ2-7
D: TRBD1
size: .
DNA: TGTGCCAGCAGTTCAACAGGGGGCCATGTCGAAGAGCAGTACTTC
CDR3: CASSSTGGHVEEQYF

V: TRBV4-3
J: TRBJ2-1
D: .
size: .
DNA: TGCGCCAGCAGCCAAGATCGAGAGGGAGCCTACAATGAGCAGTTCTTC
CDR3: CASSQDREGAYNEQFF

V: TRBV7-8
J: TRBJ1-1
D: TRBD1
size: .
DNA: TGTGCCAGCAACCCTCGGGACAGCCCTGAAGCTTTCTTT
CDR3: CASNPRDSPEAFF

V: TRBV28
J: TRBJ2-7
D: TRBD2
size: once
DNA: TGTGCCAGCAGTTTACGACTAGCGGCAAGCTACGAGCAGTACTTC
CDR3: CASSLRLAASYEQYF

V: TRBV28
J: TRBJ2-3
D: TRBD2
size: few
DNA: TGTGCCAGCAGCACCTTTGGGACTACCATATCTCCCACAGATACGCAGTATTTT
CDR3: CASSTFGTTISPTDTQYF

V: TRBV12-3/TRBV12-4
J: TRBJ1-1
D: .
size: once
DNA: TGTGCCAGCAGTTTGATGAACATAGAAGCTTTCTTT
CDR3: CASSLMNIEAFF

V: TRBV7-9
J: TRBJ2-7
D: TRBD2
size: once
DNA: TGTGCCAGCAGCGCATTAGGGGCGAGAGCGGGAGGGCGAAGCGAGCAGTACTTC
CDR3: CASSALGARAGGRSEQYF

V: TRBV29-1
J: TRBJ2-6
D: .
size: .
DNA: TGCAGCGTCCAGGCGGGACCATCAGCTACTGGGGCCAACGTCCTGACTTTC
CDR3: CSVQAGPSATGANVLTF

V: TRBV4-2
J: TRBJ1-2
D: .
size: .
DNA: TGTGCCAGCAGCCGCGGCCCCGACGTGACAGTTGGCTATGGCTACACCTTC
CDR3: CASSRGPDVTVGYGYTF

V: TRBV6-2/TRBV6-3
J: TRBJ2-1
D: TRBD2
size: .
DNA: TGTGCCAGCAGTAACGGACTAGCGGGAGGGGATGAGCAGTTCTTC
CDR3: CASSNGLAGGDEQFF

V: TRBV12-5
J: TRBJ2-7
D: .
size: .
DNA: TGTGCTAGTGGCTCTCACCGCGGGACAGTATCCTACGAGCAGTACTTC
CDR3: CASGSHRGTVSYEQYF

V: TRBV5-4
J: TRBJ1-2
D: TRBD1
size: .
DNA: TGTGCCAGCAGCTTGTTGACAGGGGGGAACTATGGCTACACCTTC
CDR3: CASSLLTGGNYGYTF

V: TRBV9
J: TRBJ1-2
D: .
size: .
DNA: TGTGCCAGCAGCGTCGGGGGTGGCTACACCTTC
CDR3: CASSVGGGYTF

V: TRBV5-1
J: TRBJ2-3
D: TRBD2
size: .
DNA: TGCGCCAGCAGCCCGGGACTAGCGGGAGGAATCACAGATACGCAGTATTTT
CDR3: CASSPGLAGGITDTQYF

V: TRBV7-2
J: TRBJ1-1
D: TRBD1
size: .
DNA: TGTGCCAGCAGCTTAGCGTGGGGACAGGGCTACACTGAAGCTTTCTTT
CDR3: CASSLAWGQGYTEAFF

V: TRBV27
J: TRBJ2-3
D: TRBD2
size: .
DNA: TGTGCCAGCTCTTTGGGTTCCGGACTAGCGGGGTTTACAGATACGCAGTATTTT
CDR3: CASSLGSGLAGFTDTQYF